The source of this TCR beta chain is a study of neurological immune-mediated disorders (dated by TCRdb to the late 2010s). With regard to the full study: Peripheral blood TCR-beta repertoires from patients with HTLV-I-associated myelopathy (HAM/TSP), patients with multiple sclerosis, and healthy controls were compared in the study using UMI-based sequencing. Longitudinal samples, technical triplicates and paired sorted CD4+ and CD8+ T-cell subsets, alongside PBMC samples, were included among the approximately 110 TCR-beta libraries. The cohort included some 68 subjects: about 15 with HAM/TSP, about 34 with multiple sclerosis, and around 20 healthy controls.

In its sample, this clonotype was seen many times. No antigen is known for it. No per-base quality is available; no much larger clone lies one base away. Healthy controls were blood bank volunteers in Maryland, USA. Unsorted PBMC libraries were generated from 2 million PBMCs stored in RNAlater at -80 °C until RNA extraction. Peripheral blood was subjected to Ficoll-Hypaque density gradient centrifugation to isolate PBMCs, which were then cryopreserved in liquid nitrogen. The study at large found these results: TCR clonal expansion was highest in HAM/TSP patients and lowest in MS patients, with MS patients falling below even healthy controls. Across subjects, expanded clones never shared an identical CDR3 amino acid sequence, which suggests that the TCR-beta repertoires in every group were private.

cDNA was synthesized by template-switch 5'RACE using a primer carrying a 10-nucleotide random unique molecular identifier by which each TCR transcript was tagged. Each sequencing run produced over 200 million TCR-beta sequences covering 15-18 subjects. The RNeasy kit was used for extraction of total RNA. The KAPA Real-time Library Amplification kit was used to amplify TCR-beta VDJ regions with primers targeting the TCR constant region and the 5'RACE anchor. Sample indexes and Illumina adaptors were added in a first PCR, after which library yield was increased in a second PCR. After Ampure bead purification, the TCR product of roughly 650 bp was size-selected on a 2% E-gel SizeSelection system. Before pooling, libraries had their quality checked on a Bioanalyzer, their concentration measured with Qubit, and their quantity determined with the Kapa Library Quantification kit. Libraries were sequenced paired-end 2 x 150 bp on an Illumina HiSeq 2500. To increase sequence diversity, roughly 24-32% phiX was spiked into each library pool. The original pipeline was this. The quality-filtered reads were processed with the UMI-based MiGEC pipeline, whose error correction step removed more than 75% of the raw TCR sequences. IMGT germline references were used for aligning VDJ genes, and each clonotype was defined as a unique CDR3 amino acid sequence together with its V-J genes. Clonal expansion, Shannon diversity and CDR3 relatedness (CalcPairwiseDistances, ClusterSamples) were evaluated with VDJtools, and phylogenetic trees were built with CLCbio workbench. Using coefficient-of-variation modelling across technical triplicates, the study counted a clone as expanded if it had at least 8 unique UMIs. TCRdb reran the public reads through fastp at Q25 and MiXCR, keeping productive beta chains. Identical CDR3 protein sequences are pooled into one entry, listed with their most common genes and DNA. Here the V and J calls rest on TCRdb's processing, not on the authors' analysis. A total of approximately 87,000 distinct CDR3 sequences appear in this sample, 13% to 15% of them only once. The ten top clones hold approximately 7.5% of the sample.

CDR1 and CDR2 are read off the germline V gene as ENHRY and SYGVKD. The germline V end is reduced by 0 bases and the J end by 4 bases; junction bases left unmatched: 5. Measured from the cysteine to the phenylalanine, the CDR3 is 16 residues long. Only the CDR3 region is kept as DNA, spanning 48 bases read in frame from base 1. This receptor was identified in a woman in her forties or fifties in good health. The chain uses TRBV10-3 and TRBJ2-7; a stretch of 11 junction bases matches TRBD1. Specimen: PBMCs. The CDR3 loop reads CAISESGGTGGYEQYF. The DNA sequence is TGTGCCATCAGTGAGTCCGGTGGGACAGGGGGGTACGAGCAGTACTTC.